The rows below give T cell receptor beta chains drawn from one sample of a study of beta chain features in type 1 diabetes. Generated by immunoSEQ multiplex PCR, the TCRdb table keeps only in-frame clones and is missing some. The top ten hold 0.03% to 0.045% of the sample, which has some 660,000 clones, around 15% seen once. Input material: naive CD4+ T cells from blood. The source is a man between 18 and 35 years old with type 1 diabetes. CDR3s include the opening cysteine and the closing phenylalanine or tryptophan. A D gene is named only where the DNA matches it firmly. Rows give clone size only sometimes, using once, few, many, or a class for an expanded clone.

d_call	clone_size	v_call	j_call	cdr3_aa	cdr3_nt
NA	NA	TRBV9	TRBJ2-1	CASSVGTSSTYNEQFF	TGTGCCAGCAGCGTAGGCACTAGCTCCACCTACAATGAGCAGTTCTTC
TRBD1	few	TRBV7-6	TRBJ2-1	CASSLDGTGIAYNEQFF	TGTGCCAGCAGCTTGGACGGGACAGGGATAGCCTACAATGAGCAGTTCTTC
NA	few	TRBV30	TRBJ2-3	CAWSVIDTQYF	TGTGCCTGGAGTGTAATAGATACGCAGTATTTT
NA	NA	TRBV5-1	TRBJ1-5	CASSLTGTSQPQHF	TGCGCCAGCAGCTTGACAGGGACTAGTCAGCCCCAGCATTTT
NA	NA	TRBV30	TRBJ2-6	CAWNPGADSGANVLTF	TGTGCCTGGAATCCGGGGGCGGACTCCGGGGCCAACGTCCTGACTTTC
NA	NA	TRBV18	TRBJ1-1	CASSPGVDTEAFF	TGTGCCAGCTCACCGGGCGTGGACACTGAAGCTTTCTTT
NA	few	TRBV7-9	TRBJ1-1	CASSNLGRGGDTEAFF	TGTGCCAGCAGCAACCTTGGGCGGGGAGGGGACACTGAAGCCTTCTTT
NA	few	TRBV7-9	TRBJ2-7	CASSLSGRGYF	TGTGCCAGCAGCTTGTCAGGCAGGGGGTACTTC
NA	many	TRBV21-1	TRBJ1-2	CASSRTGGGYTF	TGTGCCAGCAGCAGAACAGGGGGCGGCTACACCTTC
NA	NA	TRBV29-1	TRBJ2-3	CSVVWQITDTQYF	TGCAGCGTTGTGTGGCAGATCACAGATACGCAGTATTTT
TRBD2	few	TRBV7-2	TRBJ2-5	CASSTAGGTVKETQYF	TGTGCCAGCAGCACCGCGGGGGGGACAGTAAAAGAGACCCAGTACTTC
NA	few	TRBV29-1	TRBJ1-2	CSVESGNYGYTF	TGCAGCGTTGAGTCAGGGAACTATGGCTACACCTTC
NA	NA	TRBV30	TRBJ1-4	CAWSDGKLFF	TGTGCCTGGAGTGATGGAAAACTGTTTTTT
NA	NA	TRBV21-1	TRBJ1-1	CASSKELRGRTEAFF	TGTGCCAGCAGCAAAGAACTACGGGGAAGGACTGAAGCTTTCTTT
NA	few	TRBV4-1	TRBJ2-7	CASSQDVQPPYEQYF	TGCGCCAGCAGCCAAGATGTACAGCCCCCCTACGAGCAGTACTTC
NA	NA	TRBV28	TRBJ1-2	CASSSPGITYGYTF	TGTGCCAGCAGTTCTCCAGGGATCACCTATGGCTACACCTTC
NA	few	TRBV7-2	TRBJ2-7	CASSPYVGNEQYF	TGTGCCAGCAGCCCCTACGTCGGGAACGAGCAGTACTTC
NA	NA	TRBV6-1	TRBJ2-4	CASSTWTGANIQYF	TGTGCCAGCAGTACCTGGACCGGAGCGAACATTCAGTACTTC
NA	few	TRBV18	TRBJ1-1	CASSPGRAEAFF	TGTGCCAGCTCACCGGGCAGGGCTGAAGCTTTCTTT
NA	few	TRBV6-6	TRBJ1-1	CASSYTKGLAFF	TGTGCCAGCAGTTACACGAAGGGGTTGGCTTTCTTT
TRBD1	NA	TRBV7-9	TRBJ1-1	CASSLGRSGQSGTEAFF	TGTGCCAGCAGCTTAGGACGGTCGGGACAGTCGGGCACTGAAGCTTTCTTT
TRBD2	NA	TRBV7-2	TRBJ2-5	CASSPRTSGRTSGTQYF	TGTGCCAGCAGCCCGCGGACTAGCGGACGAACCTCAGGGACCCAGTACTTC